Following are 20 T cell receptor beta chains from one sample sequenced in a study of blood T cell repertoires in COVID-19. Assay used: immunoSEQ multiplex PCR; TCRdb lists only in-frame clones, some missing. This repertoire shows about 330,000 clones, 80% to 90% found once; its top ten account for more than 7.5%. The sample comprised peripheral blood. The receptors stem from a young man with COVID-19, enrolled during active disease.

The chain links TRBV28 to TRBJ2-1, with 13 nucleotides matching TRBD2. This CDR3 region has 18 residues. V trimming: 5 bases; J trimming: 3 bases; junction bases outside the gene matches: 10. CDR1 is MDHEN and CDR2 is SYDVKM in the germline V gene. CDR3 loop: CASSRPRLAGGVYNEQFF. Here the CDR3 DNA reads TGTGCCAGCAGTCGCCCGCGACTAGCGGGAGGCGTCTACAATGAGCAGTTCTTC.

The chain links TRBV4-1 to TRBJ1-1; D gene uncertain. Germline V gives CDR1 MGHRA, CDR2 YSYEKL. V lost 1 base and J lost 0, with 15 bases in between. CDR3 size: 17 residues. Written as DNA, the CDR3 is TGCGCCAGCAGCCAAGGAGGGCAGAACCTAATGAACACTGAAGCTTTCTTT. It translates to CASSQGGQNLMNTEAFF.

The chain combines TRBV7-2 with TRBJ1-6; 10 bases match TRBD1. The CDR3 has 15 amino acids. The V gene end was trimmed by 2 bases and the J gene end by 9 bases; junction bases not matched to a gene: 4. From germline, CDR1 is SGHTA and CDR2 FQGNSA. CDR3 sequence reads: CASSLLGQGISPLHF. The DNA of the CDR3 is TGTGCCAGCAGCTTACTGGGACAGGGGATTTCACCCCTCCACTTT.

The rearrangement links TRBV7-2 to TRBJ2-5; no definite D call. The CDR3 length is 17 residues. Germline V gives CDR1 SGHTA, CDR2 FQGNSA. Trimming shortened V by 5 bases and J by 0 bases, and 19 bases separated the two germline ends. The CDR3 region has the DNA TGTGCCAGCAGCCCCCCGGCAGGATCATCGTACCAAGAGACCCAGTACTTC. It is translated as CASSPPAGSSYQETQYF. Based on the CDR3 plus reference TRBV7-2 and TRBJ2-5, the full variable domain is GAGVSQSPSNKVTEKGKDVELRCDPISGHTALYWYRQSLGQGLEFLIYFQGNSAPDKSGLPSDRFSAERTGGSVSTLTIQRTQQEDSAVYLCASSPPAGSSYQETQYFGPGTRLLVL.

This chain joins TRBV2 and TRBJ1-2; D gene unclear. This CDR3 has 13 residues. Per germline, CDR1 SNHLY and CDR2 FYNNEI. V was shortened by 7 bases and J by 2 bases, with 11 bases between the two germline ends. This CDR3 reads CASKGGGNYGYTF. The CDR3 nucleotides read TGTGCCAGCAAGGGCGGAGGGAACTATGGCTACACCTTC.

This clone was detected only a few times. The chain links TRBV6-5 to TRBJ2-7, with TRBD2 matching 11 bases. The CDR3 covers 15 residues. The junction had 9 bases not matched to a gene; V was cut back by 4 bases and J by 7 bases. Germline V gives CDR1 MNHEY, CDR2 SVGAGI. For the CDR3, the DNA is TGTGCCAGCAGTTCTATAGCGGGAGGGTCCTCTGAGCAGTACTTC. Amino acid sequence: CASSSIAGGSSEQYF.

V gene TRBV5-6 combines with J gene TRBJ2-1; D ambiguous. Per the germline V gene, CDR1 is SGHDT and CDR2 is YYEEEE. This CDR3 spans 12 amino acids. V lost 4 bases and J lost 10, with 12 bases in between. Here the CDR3 reads CASSPYSAEQFF. In DNA, the CDR3 is TGTGCCAGCAGCCCATATAGTGCGGAGCAGTTCTTC.

The chain joins TRBV11-2 to TRBJ1-1; D not resolved. Germline-derived CDR1 and CDR2 are SGHAT and FQNNGV. CDR3 length equals 11 residues. V was shortened by 2 bases and J by 12 bases, with 10 bases between the two germline ends. The CDR3, as DNA: TGTGCCAGCAGCTTAACGCCCCTATCTTTCTTT. This codes for CASSLTPLSFF.

This chain connects TRBV7-9 to TRBJ2-1, with 11 positions matching TRBD2. The CDR3 extends over 19 amino acids. Germline V gene data show CDR1 as SEHNR and CDR2 as FQNEAQ (reference sequence). J gave up 2 bases and V 0 bases, and 9 bases lay outside the gene matches. The DNA of the CDR3 is TGTGCCAGCAGCTTAGCGCGGGGTAGCGGGGGGGCCGCCTACAATGAGCAGTTCTTC. Encoded protein: CASSLARGSGGAAYNEQFF.

The chain employs TRBV9 and TRBJ2-2; 8 nucleotides agree with TRBD2. After removal of 0 bases from V and 6 bases from J, the junction contained 4 bases not matched to a gene. The CDR3 covers 15 residues. Germline lookup yields CDR1 SGDLS and CDR2 YYNGEE. In nucleotides, the CDR3 is TGTGCCAGCAGCGTAGCGGGACTAGGATCCGGGGAGCTGTTTTTT. Protein product: CASSVAGLGSGELFF.

The V and J genes are TRBV6-5 and TRBJ2-7; TRBD1 is a possible D gene (5 bases). The CDR3 is made up of 15 amino acids. Germline V gene sequence: CDR1 MNHEY, CDR2 SVGAGI. The V gene lost 2 bases and the J gene lost 2 bases, with 13 bases spanning the gap. The CDR3 region is CASSYPLGETYEQYF. The CDR3, as DNA: TGTGCCAGCAGTTACCCCCTAGGGGAAACCTACGAGCAGTACTTC.

DNA for the CDR3: TGTGCCAGTAGTTCTACAGGGAGGGGGACTGAAGCTTTCTTT. Its translation is CASSSTGRGTEAFF. V usage is TRBV19 and J usage is TRBJ1-1, with D perhaps TRBD1 (6 bases). The CDR3 has 14 amino acids. Germline V lookup: CDR1 LNHDA, CDR2 SQIVND (reference sequence). The V end was cut by 5 bases, the J end by 5 bases, with 15 bases between.

This chain joins TRBV12-3 or TRBV12-4 and TRBJ1-2; the D gene is possibly TRBD1 (5 bases). The CDR3 length is 13 residues. Trimming pared 11 bases from V and 2 bases from J, leaving 15 bases between. The DNA for the CDR3 is TGTGCCTCCTCCAGGGAACGAAACTATGGCTACACCTTC. It specifies CASSRERNYGYTF.

The V call is TRBV20-1, the J call TRBJ1-2; no firm D call. The germline V and J ends were trimmed by 3 bases and 6 bases, with 17 bases remaining between them. The CDR3 has 14 amino acids. Germline assignment: CDR1 DFQATT and CDR2 SNEGSKA (reference sequence). CDR3 amino acids: CSASVFVGPDGYTF. CDR3 in DNA: TGCAGTGCTAGTGTTTTTGTGGGCCCAGATGGCTACACCTTC.

This chain uses TRBV7-8 with TRBJ1-2, with D possibly TRBD1 on 6 matching bases. Trimming cost V 5 bases and J 0 bases, with 10 bases left between them. Germline CDR1 SGHVS, CDR2 FQNEAQ. This CDR3 contains 14 residues. CDR3 sequence: CASSKGGTNYGYTF. As DNA, the CDR3 is TGTGCCAGCAGCAAGGGGGGGACTAACTATGGCTACACCTTC.

This clone came up once. The rearrangement links TRBV3-1 (or the pseudogene TRBV3-2) to TRBJ1-1; 7 bases agree with TRBD1. With 6 bases clipped from V and 0 bases from J, the junction kept 10 bases outside the gene matches. There are 16 residues in the CDR3. CDR1 is LGHDT, CDR2 YNNKEL, per germline (reference sequence). The CDR3 loop reads CASSPSGQFMNTEAFF. For the CDR3, the DNA is TGTGCCAGCAGTCCCTCGGGACAGTTTATGAACACTGAAGCTTTCTTT.

This chain uses TRBV2 with TRBJ2-1; 10 positions agree with TRBD2. This CDR3 spans 18 amino acids. Looked up from germline, CDR1 is SNHLY and CDR2 is FYNNEI. V lost 6 bases, J lost 3 bases, and 14 bases stayed unmatched. Written as DNA, the CDR3 is TGTGCCAGCAGGAGCGGGAGGGTCGGGTTGGGCCGCTACAATGAGCAGTTCTTC. It codes for CASRSGRVGLGRYNEQFF.

CDR3 coding DNA: TGCGCCACCACGACAGGTTTTAGCTCTGGGGCCAACGTCCTGACTTTC. This translates into CATTTGFSSGANVLTF. The genes are TRBV5-1 and TRBJ2-6; tentative D call: TRBD1 (6 bases). Germline V lookup: CDR1 SGHRS, CDR2 YFSETQ. The CDR3 totals 16 residues. V was clipped by 9 bases and J by 0 bases, with 16 bases between them. The full variable domain, rest sourced from reference TRBV5-1 and TRBJ2-6, is KAGVTQTPRYLIKTRGQQVTLSCSPISGHRSVSWYQQTPGQGLQFLFEYFSETQRNKGNFPGRFSGRQFSNSRSEMNVSTLELGDSALYLCATTTGFSSGANVLTFGAGSRLTVL.

This clone was observed a few times. The rearrangement joins TRBV5-6 to TRBJ2-5; 7 nucleotides line up with TRBD2. Germline V gene data show CDR1 as SGHDT and CDR2 as YYEEEE. Trimming at V came to 4 bases and at J to 5 bases, leaving 8 bases not matched to a gene. This CDR3 has 14 amino acids. The CDR3 spells CASSTVRGSETQYF. CDR3 DNA sequence: TGTGCCAGCAGCACGGTGCGGGGGTCGGAGACCCAGTACTTC. Using reference TRBV5-6 and TRBJ2-5 for the parts outside the CDR3, the full variable domain is DAGVTQSPTHLIKTRGQQVTLRCSPKSGHDTVSWYQQALGQGPQFIFQYYEEEERQRGNFPDRFSGHQFPNYSSELNVNALLLGDSALYLCASSTVRGSETQYFGPGTRLLVL.

This clone is a singleton in its sample. The chain carries TRBV9 and TRBJ1-2; D gene uncertain. CDR3 length: 12 amino acids. V was trimmed by 0 bases and J by 7 bases, leaving 7 bases between them. The germline CDR1 and CDR2 sequences are SGDLS and YYNGEE. The CDR3 DNA is TGTGCCAGCAGCGTAGGATGGGCTGGCTACACCTTC. This sequence encodes CASSVGWAGYTF. Full variable domain (outside the CDR3, taken from reference TRBV9 and TRBJ1-2): DSGVTQTPKHLITATGQRVTLRCSPRSGDLSVYWYQQSLDQGLQFLIQYYNGEERAKGNILERFSAQQFPDLHSELNLSSLELGDSALYFCASSVGWAGYTFGSGTRLTVV.